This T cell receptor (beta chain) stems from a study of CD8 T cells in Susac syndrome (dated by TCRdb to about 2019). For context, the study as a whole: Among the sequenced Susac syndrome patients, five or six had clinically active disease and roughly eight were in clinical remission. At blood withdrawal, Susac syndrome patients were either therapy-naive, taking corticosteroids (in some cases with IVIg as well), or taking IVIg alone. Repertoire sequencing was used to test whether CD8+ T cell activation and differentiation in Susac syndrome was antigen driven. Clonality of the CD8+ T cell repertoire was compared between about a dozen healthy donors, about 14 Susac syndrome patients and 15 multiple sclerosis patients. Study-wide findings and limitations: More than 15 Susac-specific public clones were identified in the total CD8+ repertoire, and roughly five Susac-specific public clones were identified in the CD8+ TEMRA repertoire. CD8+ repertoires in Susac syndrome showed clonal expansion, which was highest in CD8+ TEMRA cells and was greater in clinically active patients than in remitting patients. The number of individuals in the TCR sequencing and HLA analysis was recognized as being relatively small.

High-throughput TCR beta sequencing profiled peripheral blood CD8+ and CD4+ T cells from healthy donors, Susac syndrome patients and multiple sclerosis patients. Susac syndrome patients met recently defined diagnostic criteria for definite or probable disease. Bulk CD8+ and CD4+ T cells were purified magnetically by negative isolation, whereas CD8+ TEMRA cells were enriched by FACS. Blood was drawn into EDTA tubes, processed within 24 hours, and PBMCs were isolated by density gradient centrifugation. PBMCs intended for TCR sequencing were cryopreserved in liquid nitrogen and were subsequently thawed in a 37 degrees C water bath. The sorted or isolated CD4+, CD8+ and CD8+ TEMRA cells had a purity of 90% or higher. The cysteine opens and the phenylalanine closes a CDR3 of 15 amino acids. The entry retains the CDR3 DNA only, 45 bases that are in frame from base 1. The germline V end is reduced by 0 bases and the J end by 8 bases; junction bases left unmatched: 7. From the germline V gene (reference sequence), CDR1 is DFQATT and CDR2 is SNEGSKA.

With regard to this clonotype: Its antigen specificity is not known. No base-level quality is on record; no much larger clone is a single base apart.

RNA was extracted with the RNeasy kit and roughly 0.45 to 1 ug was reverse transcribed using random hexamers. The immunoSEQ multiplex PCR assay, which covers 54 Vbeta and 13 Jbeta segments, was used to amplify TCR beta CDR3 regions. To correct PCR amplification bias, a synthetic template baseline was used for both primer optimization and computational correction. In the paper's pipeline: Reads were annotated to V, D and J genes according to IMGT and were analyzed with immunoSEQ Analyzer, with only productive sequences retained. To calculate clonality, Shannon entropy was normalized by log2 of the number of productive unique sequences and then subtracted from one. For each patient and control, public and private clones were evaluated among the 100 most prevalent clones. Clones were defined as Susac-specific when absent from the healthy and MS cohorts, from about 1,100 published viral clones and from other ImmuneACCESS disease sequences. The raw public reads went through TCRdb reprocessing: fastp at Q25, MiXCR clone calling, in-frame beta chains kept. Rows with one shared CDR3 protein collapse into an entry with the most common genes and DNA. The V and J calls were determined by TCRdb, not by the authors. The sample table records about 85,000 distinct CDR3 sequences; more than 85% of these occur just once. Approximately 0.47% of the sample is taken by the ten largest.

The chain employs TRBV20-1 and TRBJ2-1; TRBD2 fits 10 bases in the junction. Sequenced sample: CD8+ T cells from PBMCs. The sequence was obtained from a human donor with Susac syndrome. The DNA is TGCAGTGCTAGAGATTCGGCTAGCGGGAGCTATGAGCAGTTCTTC. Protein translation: CSARDSASGSYEQFF.